Shown below are 27 T cell receptor beta chains from a single sample sequenced in a study of response to subunit inactivated influenza vaccine. TCRdb redid the calling of the RT-PCR reads with MiXCR, one entry per CDR3 protein. The table includes roughly 700,000 distinct CDR3 sequences, approximately 15% detected once. The sequencing here drew on PBMCs from blood, taken around 15 days before vaccination. The origin of the receptors is a man aged 50-60 years who received an inactivated influenza vaccine.

This clonotype showed up just a few times. V and J are TRBV19 and TRBJ2-2; unclear D gene. The V end lost 3 bases, the J end lost 7 bases, and 6 bases lay between the germline ends. Germline-derived CDR1 and CDR2 are LNHDA and SQIVND (reference sequence). This CDR3 has 12 residues. CDR3 residues: CASSIEVGELFF. The CDR3 DNA reads TGTGCCAGTAGTATTGAGGTCGGGGAGCTGTTTTTT.

This clonotype was counted a few times. The chain joins TRBV5-1 to TRBJ1-4; D possibly corresponds to TRBD1 (5 bases). This CDR3 comprises 15 residues. The germline CDR1 and CDR2 sequences are SGHRS and YFSETQ. The ends were cut back, 0 bases at V and 4 bases at J, with 10 bases in the middle. The CDR3 DNA follows: TGCGCCAGCAGCTTGGCAGGGAGCGGTAATGAAAAACTGTTTTTT. Protein sequence: CASSLAGSGNEKLFF.

The V and J genes are TRBV5-6 and TRBJ2-1; TRBD1 agrees at 8 bases. This CDR3 contains 13 residues. Per the germline V gene, CDR1 is SGHDT and CDR2 is YYEEEE. J gave up 14 bases and V 0 bases, and 7 bases lay outside the gene matches. The CDR3 here is CASSLGDRSSEFF. CDR3 coding DNA: TGTGCCAGCAGCTTGGGGGACAGGTCATCGGAGTTCTTC.

This clonotype was picked up a small number of times. This chain uses TRBV20-1 with TRBJ2-3; TRBD2 is a possible D gene (5 bases). Trimming stripped 0 bases from V and 8 bases from J, with 12 bases between. The germline gives CDR1 DFQATT, CDR2 SNEGSKA (reference sequence). This CDR3 has 13 amino acids. CDR3 sequence reads: CSARDPELVTQYF. Written as DNA, the CDR3 is TGCAGTGCTAGAGATCCAGAACTAGTTACGCAGTATTTT.

This clonotype was counted ten times or more. This chain connects TRBV3-1 to TRBJ1-1, with a weak D call TRBD1 (5 bases). V gave up 0 bases and J gave up 2 bases, with 10 bases separating them. This CDR3 region has 15 residues. Germline V gene lookup returns CDR1 LGHDT and CDR2 YNNKEL (reference sequence). CDR3 bases: TGTGCCAGCAGCCAAGATGGGGCAGGAAACACTGAAGCTTTCTTT. This codes for CASSQDGAGNTEAFF.

The gene calls are TRBV12-3 or TRBV12-4 and TRBJ2-5; weak D call: TRBD2 (6 bases). The length of the CDR3 is 15 residues. Trimming cost V 5 bases and J 1 base, with 14 bases left between them. CDR3 nucleotide sequence: TGTGCCAGCAGTCCAAAGGGAGGAATCCAAGAGACCCAGTACTTC. Its protein product is CASSPKGGIQETQYF.

This chain connects TRBV2 to TRBJ2-7; TRBD2 is a possible D gene (6 bases). V was clipped by 6 bases and J by 0 bases, with 12 bases between them. This CDR3 is built from 14 residues. In germline, CDR1 is SNHLY, CDR2 FYNNEI. The CDR3 here is CASRHLGSSYEQYF. The CDR3 DNA reads TGTGCCAGCAGACACCTCGGGAGCTCCTACGAGCAGTACTTC.

This clonotype appeared a few times. This chain links TRBV4-3 with TRBJ2-4; no reliable D call. CDR3 length: 16 amino acids. Trimming removed 0 bases at V and 5 bases at J, with 14 bases between. Germline loops: CDR1 LGHNA, CDR2 YSLEER. Here the CDR3 reads CASSQDARSWENIQYF. In nucleotides, the CDR3 is TGCGCCAGCAGCCAAGATGCCAGATCGTGGGAAAACATTCAGTACTTC.

This clonotype was seen only a few times. The genes are TRBV7-9 and TRBJ1-1, with D hard to call. With 1 base removed from V and 6 bases from J, the gap between germline ends came to 6 bases. Germline CDR1 and CDR2: SEHNR and FQNEAQ (reference sequence). The CDR3 spans 12 residues. CDR3 region: CASSLDGPEAFF. The CDR3 DNA follows: TGTGCCAGCAGCTTAGACGGACCTGAAGCTTTCTTT.

This chain connects TRBV5-5 to TRBJ2-5, with D perhaps TRBD2 (7 bases). V lost 7 bases, J lost 0 bases, and 10 bases lay in between. Germline values: CDR1 SGHKS, CDR2 YYEKEE (reference sequence). The CDR3 has 13 amino acids. CDR3 sequence (DNA): TGTGCCAGCTTCGGGGGGCACCAAGAGACCCAGTACTTC. This translates into CASFGGHQETQYF.

This clonotype was seen at least ten times. V and J are TRBV5-1 and TRBJ2-2; 7 bases are shared with TRBD1. V dropped 2 bases and J dropped 0; count of bases not matched to a gene: 1. Germline V gene data show CDR1 as SGHRS and CDR2 as YFSETQ. The CDR3 runs 15 residues. The CDR3 coding sequence is TGCGCCAGCAGCTTAGGGACAGCGAACACCGGGGAGCTGTTTTTT. Translating it yields CASSLGTANTGELFF.

The chain couples TRBV11-2 to TRBJ2-5, with D maybe TRBD1 (6 bases). There are 13 residues in the CDR3. Germline lookup yields CDR1 SGHAT and CDR2 FQNNGV. Trimming removed 5 bases from V and 4 bases from J, with 11 bases in between. CDR3 nucleotide sequence: TGTGCCAGCAGCCCCCAGGGGTTAGAGACCCAGTACTTC. Protein product: CASSPQGLETQYF.

The chain is built from TRBV2 and TRBJ2-5, with 7 bases identical to TRBD1. The CDR3 runs to 14 residues. The germline CDR1 and CDR2 sequences are SNHLY and FYNNEI. With 6 bases clipped from V and 2 bases from J, the junction kept 6 bases outside the gene matches. CDR3 DNA sequence: TGTGCCAGCAGGGGGACAGTCTTACAAGAGACCCAGTACTTC. Translation: CASRGTVLQETQYF. Full variable domain (rest looked up from reference TRBV2 and TRBJ2-5): EPEVTQTPSHQVTQMGQEVILRCVPISNHLYFYWYRQILGQKVEFLVSFYNNEISEKSEIFDDQFSVERPDGSNFTLKIRSTKLEDSAMYFCASRGTVLQETQYFGPGTRLLVL.

This clonotype was observed a handful of times. The genes are TRBV20-1 and TRBJ2-7; no firm D call. V dropped 6 bases and J dropped 0 bases, with 15 bases sitting between them. This CDR3 contains 14 residues. CDR1 and CDR2 (germline): DFQATT, SNEGSKA (reference sequence). CDR3 coding DNA: TGCAGTGCAAGATCCGACGGTTACTCCTACGAGCAGTACTTC. Protein sequence: CSARSDGYSYEQYF.

This rearrangement joins TRBV30 to TRBJ1-6; maybe TRBD1 (6 bases). V lost 0 bases, J lost 7 bases, and 16 bases lay in between. This CDR3 comprises 16 residues. CDR1 and CDR2 (germline): GTSNPN, SVGIG (reference sequence). CDR3 bases: TGTGCCTGGAGTGTTCCAGGGGCGGTGAGGAATTCACCCCTCCACTTT. It is translated as CAWSVPGAVRNSPLHF.

This clonotype has a handful of counts. The rearrangement uses TRBV7-3 and TRBJ2-1; D is perhaps TRBD1 (6 bases). Germline CDR1 SGHTA, CDR2 FQGTGA. The V and J ends lost 2 bases and 7 bases respectively, with 9 bases between them. The CDR3 has 13 residues. The CDR3 sequence: CASSLDRRNEQFF. The CDR3 DNA sequence: TGTGCCAGCAGCTTAGACAGGAGAAATGAGCAGTTCTTC. The variable domain in full, with the rest retrieved from reference TRBV7-3 and TRBJ2-1, is GAGVSQTPSNKVTEKGKYVELRCDPISGHTALYWYRQSLGQGPEFLIYFQGTGAADDSGLPNDRFFAVRPEGSVSTLKIQRTERGDSAVYLCASSLDRRNEQFFGPGTRLTVL.

The chain has TRBV2 and TRBJ2-7, with TRBD2 identical over 11 bases. V was clipped by 6 bases and J by 4 bases; unmatched bases: 14. The germline gives CDR1 SNHLY, CDR2 FYNNEI. The CDR3 covers 17 residues. CDR3 bases: TGTGCCAGCAGGAACAGACTAGCGGGGTACCTCCCTTACGAGCAGTACTTC. Its protein is CASRNRLAGYLPYEQYF.

This clonotype was seen a few times. The chain couples TRBV28 to TRBJ2-1; D remains ambiguous. Trimming shortened V by 6 bases and J by 0 bases, and 15 bases separated the two germline ends. Germline CDR1 reads MDHEN; CDR2 reads SYDVKM. CDR3 size: 16 residues. This chain's CDR3 is CASRPPSPSSYNEQFF. The CDR3 coding sequence is TGTGCCAGCAGGCCCCCCTCCCCTAGCTCCTACAATGAGCAGTTCTTC.

The CDR3 nucleotides are TGCAGTGCTAGTAAATCGTACCAAGAGACCCAGTACTTC. Its protein product is CSASKSYQETQYF. The chain combines TRBV20-1 with TRBJ2-5; D is uncertain. CDR1 DFQATT and CDR2 SNEGSKA come from the germline V gene (reference sequence). The V and J ends lost 3 bases and 0 bases respectively, with 8 bases between them. This CDR3 has 13 residues.

There are a few counts of this clonotype. This chain connects TRBV6-5 to TRBJ1-1; a possible D gene is TRBD1 (6 bases). The germline V gene has CDR1 MNHEY and CDR2 SVGAGI. The CDR3 has 15 residues. The ends were cut back, 2 bases at V and 0 bases at J, with 10 bases in the middle. CDR3 residues: CASSYDRQVNTEAFF. Written as DNA, the CDR3 is TGTGCCAGCAGTTACGACAGGCAAGTGAACACTGAAGCTTTCTTT.

This clonotype was counted at least ten times. The rearrangement links TRBV6-5 to TRBJ2-1; 7 bases map to TRBD2. The CDR3 extends over 14 amino acids. Germline trimming cut 2 bases from V and 4 bases from J; bases unmatched to any gene: 2. Germline V gene lookup returns CDR1 MNHEY and CDR2 SVGAGI. The CDR3 DNA sequence: TGTGCCAGCAGTTACCAGCGGGGATACAATGAGCAGTTCTTC. Translated, it gives CASSYQRGYNEQFF.

The V call is TRBV28, the J call TRBJ2-7; 8 bases are shared with TRBD2. The CDR3 is 14 residues long. Germline V gene lookup returns CDR1 MDHEN and CDR2 SYDVKM. The V and J ends lost 6 bases and 1 base, in that order; junction bases with no gene match: 5. The CDR3 region has the DNA TGTGCCAGCAGGACCACGGGGGGGTCCTACGAGCAGTACTTC. This encodes CASRTTGGSYEQYF.

There are many counts of this clonotype. The CDR3 reads CASSDGAGGYEQYF. The CDR3 bases are TGTGCCAGCAGTGATGGGGCAGGAGGCTACGAGCAGTACTTC. The gene calls are TRBV2 and TRBJ2-7; D is possibly TRBD1 or TRBD2 (5 bases each). Between the trimmed V and J ends, which lost 3 bases and 3 bases, there was a span of 12 bases. The length of the CDR3 is 14 residues. Germline V CDR1 and CDR2: SNHLY, FYNNEI.

This clonotype showed up just a few times. The CDR3 loop is CASSFSGVAETQYF. CDR3 bases: TGTGCCAGCAGTTTTTCGGGAGTAGCAGAGACCCAGTACTTC. V gene TRBV28 combines with J gene TRBJ2-5; a possible D gene is TRBD2 (6 bases). V gave up 3 bases and J gave up 4 bases, with 12 bases separating them. This CDR3 has 14 residues. In germline, CDR1 is MDHEN, CDR2 SYDVKM.

This chain joins TRBV19 and TRBJ1-2, with 8 nucleotides matching TRBD1. The CDR3 covers 15 residues. CDR1 and CDR2 from the germline V gene are LNHDA and SQIVND (reference sequence). The J segment lost 0 bases and the V segment lost 7 bases, leaving 7 bases of the junction unmatched. CDR3 nucleotides: TGTGCCAGTAACGCAGGGGGCTCTCCTAACTATGGCTACACCTTC. Its protein product is CASNAGGSPNYGYTF.

This clonotype was picked up a small number of times. V and J are TRBV4-3 and TRBJ1-1, with D hard to call. This CDR3 has 15 residues. Looked up from germline, CDR1 is LGHNA and CDR2 is YSLEER. Trimming left V 4 bases short and J 1 base short, with 13 bases between. CDR3 coding DNA: TGCGCCAGCAGCCCCCAAATAACGGCGAACACTGAAGCTTTCTTT. Protein: CASSPQITANTEAFF.

The chain employs TRBV23-1 and TRBJ2-3; possible D gene TRBD1, 6 bases. TRBV23-1 is identified as an open reading frame with a role that is uncertain. The CDR3 length is 21 residues. Trimming cost V 0 bases and J 4 bases, with 29 bases left between them. The CDR3 reads CASSQSDRLKSYTKSADTQYF. The CDR3 DNA sequence: TGCGCCAGCAGTCAATCCGACAGGTTAAAGTCCTACACAAAATCCGCAGATACGCAGTATTTT.